This T cell receptor (beta chain) was recorded in a study of CD8 T cells in ankylosing spondylitis. Findings of the study overall: Matched ankylosing spondylitis synovial fluid reportedly showed significant enrichment of disease-linked clones. Some of the motif variants had earlier been found in reactive arthritis patients' fluid and blood.

TCRdb independently ran MiXCR on the 5' RACE reads; one entry per CDR3 protein. Of hundreds of thousands of distinct CDR3 sequences detected, about 20% appear once; the ten largest clones hold 3.5%. Germline assignment: CDR1 SGHRS and CDR2 YFSETQ. CDR3 length equals 15 residues. The V and J ends lost 4 bases and 0 bases, in that order; junction bases with no gene match: 3. For this clonotype: Its cognate antigen is unknown.

The origin of this receptor is a female donor with ankylosing spondylitis or in good health (not recorded which). The chain combines TRBV5-1 with TRBJ1-4; 7 positions agree with TRBD1. The sequenced sample consisted of blood, either unsorted or a sorted T cell fraction (not recorded which). This CDR3 reads CASSNGQATNEKLFF. CDR3 nucleotide sequence: TGCGCCAGCAGCAACGGACAGGCAACTAATGAAAAACTGTTTTTT. The full variable domain, rest sourced from reference TRBV5-1 and TRBJ1-4, is KAGVTQTPRYLIKTRGQQVTLSCSPISGHRSVSWYQQTPGQGLQFLFEYFSETQRNKGNFPGRFSGRQFSNSRSEMNVSTLELGDSALYLCASSNGQATNEKLFFGSGTQLSVL.